The 24 T cell receptor beta chains given below trace back to one sample, sequenced in a study of blood T cells in healthy people across ages. Using a J-beta primer mix together with a sample-barcoded 5' primer, a second PCR was run for roughly 7 to 11 cycles. TCRdb reprocessed the 5' RACE reads via MiXCR and lists one record per CDR3 protein. This sample yields hundreds of thousands of distinct CDR3 sequences, of which 53% are seen a single time; about 42% belongs to the top ten. Sequencing was done on a sample of blood. These receptor sequences come from a man older than 75 in good health.

The chain carries TRBV29-1 and TRBJ2-5, with 8 nucleotides matching TRBD2. The germline gives CDR1 SQVTM, CDR2 ANQGSEA. This CDR3 is 13 amino acids long. J was trimmed by 2 bases and V by 4 bases; bases with no gene match: 3. The CDR3 reads CSVVSSGQETQYF. The CDR3 coding sequence is TGCAGCGTTGTTTCTAGCGGGCAAGAGACCCAGTACTTC.

The V call is TRBV30, the J call TRBJ1-1; D unresolved. The CDR3 runs 13 residues. V was cut by 3 bases and J by 5 bases, with 13 bases left in between. Looked up from germline, CDR1 is GTSNPN and CDR2 is SVGIG (reference sequence). CDR3 nucleotide sequence: TGTGCCTGGAGCGGCGACGCTGGGACTGAAGCTTTCTTT. Protein: CAWSGDAGTEAFF.

The table lists this clonotype with a few counts. With a much larger clone just one base away, this may be a read error. This chain links TRBV6-5 with TRBJ2-7; D may be TRBD1 (5 bases). The CDR3 is 12 amino acids. CDR1 MNHEY and CDR2 SVGAGI come from the germline V gene. Trimming pared 6 bases from V and 3 bases from J, leaving 9 bases between. CDR3 residues: CASRGPLYEQYF. The CDR3 DNA reads TGTGCCAGCAGGGGGCCCCTCTACGAGCAGTACTTC.

This sequence joins TRBV7-8 and TRBJ2-7; 7 bases match TRBD2. V lost 1 base to trimming and J lost 0 bases; unmatched junction nucleotides: 6. The CDR3 is 16 amino acids. Germline-derived CDR1 and CDR2 are SGHVS and FQNEAQ. The CDR3 DNA follows: TGTGCCAGCAGCTTAGAGGCGGGAGTGAGCTCCTACGAGCAGTACTTC. It specifies CASSLEAGVSSYEQYF. The variable domain in full, completed from reference TRBV7-8 and TRBJ2-7, reads GAGVSQSPRYKVAKRGQDVALRCDPISGHVSLFWYQQALGQGPEFLTYFQNEAQLDKSGLPSDRFFAERPEGSVSTLKIQRTQQEDSAVYLCASSLEAGVSSYEQYFGPGTRLTVT.

This clonotype came up a few times. The V call is TRBV29-1, the J call TRBJ1-2; unclear D gene. CDR1 is SQVTM and CDR2 is ANQGSEA in the germline V gene. There are 11 residues in the CDR3. V dropped 4 bases and J dropped 8 bases, with 11 bases sitting between them. DNA for the CDR3: TGCAGCGTTGCGGGTGGTTCGGGCTACACCTTC. Translation gives CSVAGGSGYTF. The whole variable domain, filled in from reference TRBV29-1 and TRBJ1-2, reads SAVISQKPSRDICQRGTSLTIQCQVDSQVTMMFWYRQQPGQSLTLIATANQGSEATYESGFVIDKFPISRPNLTFSTLTVSNMSPEDSSIYLCSVAGGSGYTFGSGTRLTVV.

The V and J genes are TRBV15 and TRBJ2-1; TRBD2 might be the D (7 bases). V shed 9 bases and J shed 2 bases, with 14 bases lying between them. Germline V gene lookup returns CDR1 LNHNV and CDR2 YYDKDF (reference sequence). The CDR3 has 14 amino acids. The CDR3 is CATFGGLPYNEQFF. DNA of the CDR3: TGTGCCACGTTCGGGGGGCTTCCCTACAATGAGCAGTTCTTC.

The table lists this clonotype with a few counts. The chain is built from TRBV7-2 and TRBJ2-3, with D maybe TRBD2 (5 bases). Germline lookup yields CDR1 SGHTA and CDR2 FQGNSA. The CDR3 length is 14 residues. V lost 5 bases, J lost 0 bases, and 9 bases lay in between. CDR3 amino acids: CASSPGGSTDTQYF. The CDR3 coding sequence is TGTGCCAGCAGCCCGGGCGGGAGCACAGATACGCAGTATTTT. Filled out from reference TRBV7-2 and TRBJ2-3, the complete variable domain reads GAGVSQSPSNKVTEKGKDVELRCDPISGHTALYWYRQSLGQGLEFLIYFQGNSAPDKSGLPSDRFSAERTGGSVSTLTIQRTQQEDSAVYLCASSPGGSTDTQYFGPGTRLTVL.

V usage is TRBV7-2 and J usage is TRBJ1-2; no definite D call. The germline gives CDR1 SGHTA, CDR2 FQGNSA. V shed 1 base and J shed 8 bases, with 17 bases lying between them. This CDR3 region has 15 residues. This CDR3 is CASSLVGGSLAGYTF. DNA of the CDR3: TGTGCCAGCAGCTTAGTCGGCGGCAGCCTTGCGGGCTACACCTTC.

J is TRBJ2-3 and V is TRBV29-1; the match to TRBD1 covers 7 bases. Germline lookup yields CDR1 SQVTM and CDR2 ANQGSEA. The V segment lost 5 bases and the J segment 1 base; nucleotides outside the gene matches: 6. The CDR3 is 14 residues long. In DNA form, the CDR3 reads TGCAGCGTTACAGGACAGGCCCGCACAGATACGCAGTATTTT. This sequence encodes CSVTGQARTDTQYF.

This rearrangement joins TRBV9 to TRBJ1-6; TRBD1 is a possible D gene (5 bases). This CDR3 has 16 residues. V was trimmed by 1 base and J by 9 bases, leaving 17 bases between them. The germline gives CDR1 SGDLS, CDR2 YYNGEE. CDR3 amino acids: CASSVSPDGQGSPLHF. CDR3 sequence (DNA): TGTGCCAGCAGCGTATCCCCCGACGGCCAGGGTTCACCCCTCCACTTT.

The rearrangement links TRBV28 to TRBJ2-4; 7 nucleotides agree with TRBD1. With the DNA end fitting TRBJ2-7 better, the J assignment may be wrong. CDR3 size: 14 residues. Germline V gives CDR1 MDHEN, CDR2 SYDVKM. In DNA form, the CDR3 reads TGTGCCAGCAGTCGTGAGGGGGCCCACTACGAGCAGTACTTC. It encodes CASSREGAHYEQYF.

The chain has TRBV3-1 and TRBJ2-7, with D unclear. V dropped 5 bases and J dropped 0 bases, with 5 bases sitting between them. CDR1 is LGHDT, CDR2 YNNKEL, per germline (reference sequence). CDR3 size: 12 residues. The CDR3 is CASSNPSYEQYF. CDR3 DNA sequence: TGTGCCAGCAGCAACCCCTCCTACGAGCAGTACTTC.

The chain is built from TRBV19 and TRBJ1-2; 9 bases map to TRBD1. CDR3 size: 14 residues. Germline V gene data show CDR1 as LNHDA and CDR2 as SQIVND (reference sequence). The junction had 9 bases not matched to a gene; V was cut back by 8 bases and J by 5 bases. Here the CDR3 DNA reads TGTGCCAGTTATCCGGGACAGGGCTTTTATGGCTACACCTTC. Amino acids: CASYPGQGFYGYTF.

V is TRBV5-1 and J is TRBJ2-3; tentative D call: TRBD1 (5 bases). CDR1 SGHRS and CDR2 YFSETQ come from the germline V gene. The CDR3 sequence is 14 residues long. V was cut by 4 bases and J by 8 bases, with 17 bases left in between. CDR3 nucleotide sequence: TGCGCCAGCAGCGCTGGCCTCGAAGGGGCTACGCAGTATTTT. Encoded protein: CASSAGLEGATQYF. Drawing the rest from reference TRBV5-1 and TRBJ2-3, the complete variable domain is KAGVTQTPRYLIKTRGQQVTLSCSPISGHRSVSWYQQTPGQGLQFLFEYFSETQRNKGNFPGRFSGRQFSNSRSEMNVSTLELGDSALYLCASSAGLEGATQYFGPGTRLTVL.

This chain's CDR3 is CASTLTGSKTDTQYF. CDR3 coding DNA: TGTGCCAGCACCCTAACAGGGTCGAAGACTGATACGCAGTATTTT. The genes are TRBV6-5 and TRBJ2-3; tentatively, D is TRBD1 (6 bases). The germline gives CDR1 MNHEY, CDR2 SVGAGI. The CDR3 runs 15 residues. The ends were cut back, 7 bases at V and 6 bases at J, with 20 bases in the middle.

The CDR3 loop is CASSVGASGGHNEQFF. The CDR3, as DNA: TGTGCCAGCAGCGTAGGGGCTAGCGGGGGTCACAATGAGCAGTTCTTC. The chain has TRBV9 and TRBJ2-1; TRBD2 matches 10 bases. Trimming removed 0 bases from V and 5 bases from J; junction bases left unmatched: 5. The germline V gene encodes CDR1 SGDLS and CDR2 YYNGEE. The CDR3 has 16 residues.

The CDR3 DNA reads TGCGCCAGCAGCCTTAGGACCCTCGCCTACGAGCAGTACTTC. The encoded protein is CASSLRTLAYEQYF. The V call is TRBV5-1, the J call TRBJ2-7; D is undetermined. This CDR3 has 14 residues. Germline CDR1 reads SGHRS; CDR2 reads YFSETQ. V lost 4 bases, J lost 2 bases, and 13 bases lay in between.

V is TRBV11-3 and J is TRBJ2-1; TRBD2 aligns across 13 bases. The CDR3 length is 19 residues. Germline CDR1 and CDR2: SGHNT and YENEEA. V lost 5 bases, J lost 0 bases, and 10 bases stayed unmatched. The CDR3 nucleotides are TGTGCCAGCAGCATTAGCCCGGGACTAGCGGGACCCTCCTACAATGAGCAGTTCTTC. This encodes CASSISPGLAGPSYNEQFF.

This clonotype was counted between two and nine times. This sequence joins TRBV6-5 and TRBJ2-7, with D perhaps matching TRBD1 (5 bases). CDR1 and CDR2 from the germline V gene are MNHEY and SVGAGI. V was clipped by 2 bases and J by 1 base, with 9 bases between them. The CDR3 has 14 amino acids. As DNA, the CDR3 is TGTGCCAGCAGTTACGGAGACAGATCCTACGAGCAGTACTTC. This encodes CASSYGDRSYEQYF.

The rearrangement links TRBV4-2 to TRBJ2-1, with 14 bases aligning to TRBD2. The germline V gene encodes CDR1 LGHNA and CDR2 YNFKEQ. The V and J ends lost 1 base and 9 bases, in that order; junction bases with no gene match: 8. CDR3 length: 17 residues. The CDR3 loop reads CASSQAQRLAGGPEQFF. CDR3 nucleotides: TGTGCCAGCAGCCAAGCGCAAAGACTAGCGGGAGGGCCTGAGCAGTTCTTC.

This clonotype was detected a few times. The V call is TRBV10-3, the J call TRBJ2-4; 7 nucleotides match TRBD2. The CDR3 length is 14 residues. In germline, CDR1 is ENHRY, CDR2 SYGVKD. The V and J ends lost 3 bases and 8 bases, in that order; junction bases with no gene match: 7. The CDR3 nucleotides are TGTGCCATCAGTGACTCCGGGACTATAGACATTCAGTACTTC. Translating it yields CAISDSGTIDIQYF.

This chain joins TRBV7-2 and TRBJ2-5; D unclear. There are 14 residues in the CDR3. Trimming removed 1 base from V and 1 base from J, with 7 bases in between. CDR1 is SGHTA, CDR2 FQGNSA, per germline. The CDR3 protein is CASSLGSVQETQYF. CDR3 sequence (DNA): TGTGCCAGCAGCTTAGGGTCCGTCCAAGAGACCCAGTACTTC.

This chain uses TRBV5-1 with TRBJ2-5, with a possible D match to TRBD2 (6 bases). With 1 base removed from V and 4 bases from J, the gap between germline ends came to 17 bases. CDR1 is SGHRS and CDR2 is YFSETQ in the germline V gene. This CDR3 spans 16 amino acids. The CDR3 sequence: CASSLSSGGSRETQYF. In DNA form, the CDR3 reads TGCGCCAGCAGCTTGTCCAGCGGAGGGAGCAGAGAGACCCAGTACTTC.

This chain connects TRBV28 to TRBJ2-7; D possibly matches TRBD1 or TRBD2 (6 bases each). V gave up 6 bases and J gave up 2 bases, with 14 bases separating them. Germline assignment: CDR1 MDHEN and CDR2 SYDVKM. The CDR3 extends over 14 amino acids. The CDR3 DNA is TGTGCCAGCAGCACACGGGGGCGACCCTACGAGCAGTACTTC. Protein sequence: CASSTRGRPYEQYF.